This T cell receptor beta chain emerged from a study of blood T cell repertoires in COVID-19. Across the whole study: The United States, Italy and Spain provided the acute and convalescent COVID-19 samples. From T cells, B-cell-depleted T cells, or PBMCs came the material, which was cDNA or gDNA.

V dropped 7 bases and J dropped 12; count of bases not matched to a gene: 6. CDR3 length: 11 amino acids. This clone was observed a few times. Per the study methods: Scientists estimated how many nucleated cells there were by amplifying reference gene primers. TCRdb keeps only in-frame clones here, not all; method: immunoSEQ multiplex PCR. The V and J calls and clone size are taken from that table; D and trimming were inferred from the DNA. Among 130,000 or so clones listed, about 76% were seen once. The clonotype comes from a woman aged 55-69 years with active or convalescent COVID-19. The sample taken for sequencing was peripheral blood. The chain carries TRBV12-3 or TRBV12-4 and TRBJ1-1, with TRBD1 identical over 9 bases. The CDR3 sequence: CASNSGTGPFF. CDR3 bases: TGTGCCAGCAACTCCGGGACAGGGCCTTTCTTT.